This T cell receptor beta chain was captured in a study of shared clonotypes between healthy human individuals. Across the study: In total, the donors were a couple of women and a few men aged 18 to 49.

Germline CDR1 and CDR2: SGHNT and YYREEE (reference sequence). The CDR3 is 16 amino acids. Trimming at V came to 4 bases and at J to 1 base, leaving 4 bases not matched to a gene. With respect to this clone: Antigen unknown.

Genomic DNA from each subset was divided evenly over several immunoSEQ plates. The table came from immunoSEQ multiplex PCR; TCRdb's copy has only in-frame clones and leaves some out. The sample lists approximately 240,000 clones; over 50% were seen once. Study-wide results and caveats: Clonotypes that were shared across a handful of donors made up approximately 5.1% of naive CD4 clonotypes. When compared with the clonotypes that were shared by all four sorted-subset donors, the non-shared clonotypes turned out to have lower generation probabilities.

Sample: memory CD4+ T cells sorted from blood. As to subset: CD45RA-negative fraction. The origin of this receptor is a man under 40 in good health. V is TRBV5-4 and J is TRBJ2-3; 12 nucleotides align to TRBD2. In DNA, the CDR3 is TGTGCCAGCAGCCGCCGACTAGCGGGAGGCACAGATACGCAGTATTTT. It specifies CASSRRLAGGTDTQYF.